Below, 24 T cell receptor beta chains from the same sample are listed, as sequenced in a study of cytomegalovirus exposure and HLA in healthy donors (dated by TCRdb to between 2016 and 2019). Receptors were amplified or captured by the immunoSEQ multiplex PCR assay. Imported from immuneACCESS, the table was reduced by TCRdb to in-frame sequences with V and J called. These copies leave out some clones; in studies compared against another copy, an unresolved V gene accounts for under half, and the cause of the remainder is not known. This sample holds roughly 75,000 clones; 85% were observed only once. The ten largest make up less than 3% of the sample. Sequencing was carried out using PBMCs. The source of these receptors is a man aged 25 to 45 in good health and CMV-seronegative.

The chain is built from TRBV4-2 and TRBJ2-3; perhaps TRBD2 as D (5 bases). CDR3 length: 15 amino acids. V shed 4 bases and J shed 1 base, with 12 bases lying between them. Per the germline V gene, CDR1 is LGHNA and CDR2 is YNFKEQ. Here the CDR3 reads CASSPGADRTDTQYF. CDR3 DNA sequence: TGTGCCAGCAGCCCCGGAGCGGATCGCACAGATACGCAGTATTTT.

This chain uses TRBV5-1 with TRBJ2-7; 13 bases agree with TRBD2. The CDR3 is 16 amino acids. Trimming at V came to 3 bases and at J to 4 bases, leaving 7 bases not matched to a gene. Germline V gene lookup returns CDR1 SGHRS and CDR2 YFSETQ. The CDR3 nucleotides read TGCGCCAGCAGCTCGGGACTAGCGGGGTATTTATACGAGCAGTACTTC. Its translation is CASSSGLAGYLYEQYF.

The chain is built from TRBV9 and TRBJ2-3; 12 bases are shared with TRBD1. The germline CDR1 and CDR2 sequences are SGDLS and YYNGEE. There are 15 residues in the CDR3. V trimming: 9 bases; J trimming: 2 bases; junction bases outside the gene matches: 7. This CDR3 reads CATGQGAIDTDTQYF. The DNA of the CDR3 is TGTGCCACGGGACAGGGGGCGATTGACACAGATACGCAGTATTTT. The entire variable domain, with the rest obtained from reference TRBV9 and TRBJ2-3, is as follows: DSGVTQTPKHLITATGQRVTLRCSPRSGDLSVYWYQQSLDQGLQFLIQYYNGEERAKGNILERFSAQQFPDLHSELNLSSLELGDSALYFCATGQGAIDTDTQYFGPGTRLTVL.

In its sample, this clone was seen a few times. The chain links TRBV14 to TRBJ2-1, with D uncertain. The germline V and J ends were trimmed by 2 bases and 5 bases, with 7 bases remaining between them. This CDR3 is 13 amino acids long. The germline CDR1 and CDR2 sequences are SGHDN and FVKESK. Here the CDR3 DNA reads TGTGCCAGCAGCCAATCGCGGAACAATGAGCAGTTCTTC. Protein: CASSQSRNNEQFF.

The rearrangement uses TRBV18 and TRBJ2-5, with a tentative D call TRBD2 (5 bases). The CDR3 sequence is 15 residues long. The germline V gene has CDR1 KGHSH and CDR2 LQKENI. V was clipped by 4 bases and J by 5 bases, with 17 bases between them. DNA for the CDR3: TGTGCCAGCTCACGCTCGGTGGGAGAGTGGGAGACCCAGTACTTC. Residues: CASSRSVGEWETQYF.

The CDR3 bases are TGTGCCAGCCGACTAACGGGAACAGATACGCAGTATTTT. It codes for CASRLTGTDTQYF. The chain couples TRBV6-4 to TRBJ2-3, with TRBD2 as a possible D gene (5 bases). Germline assignment: CDR1 MRHNA and CDR2 SNTAGT. This CDR3 has 13 residues. Trimming took 8 bases from V and 3 from J, leaving 12 bases between them.

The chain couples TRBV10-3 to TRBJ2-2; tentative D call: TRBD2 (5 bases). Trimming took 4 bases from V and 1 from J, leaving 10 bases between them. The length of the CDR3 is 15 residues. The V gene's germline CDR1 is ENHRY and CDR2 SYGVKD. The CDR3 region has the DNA TGTGCCATCAGTGCAGCGGAGAAGAACACCGGGGAGCTGTTTTTT. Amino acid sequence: CAISAAEKNTGELFF.

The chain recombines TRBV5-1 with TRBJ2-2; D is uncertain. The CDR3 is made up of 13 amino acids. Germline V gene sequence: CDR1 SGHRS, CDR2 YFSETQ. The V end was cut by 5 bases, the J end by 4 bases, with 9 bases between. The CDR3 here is CASSQSSTGELFF. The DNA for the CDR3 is TGCGCCAGCAGTCAGTCGTCCACCGGGGAGCTGTTTTTT.

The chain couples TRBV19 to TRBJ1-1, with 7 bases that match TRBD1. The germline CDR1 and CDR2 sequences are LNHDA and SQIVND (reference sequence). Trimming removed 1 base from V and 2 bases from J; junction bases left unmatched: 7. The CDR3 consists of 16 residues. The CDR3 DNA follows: TGTGCCAGTAGTATAGTGGGGACAGCCTCAAACACTGAAGCTTTCTTT. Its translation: CASSIVGTASNTEAFF.

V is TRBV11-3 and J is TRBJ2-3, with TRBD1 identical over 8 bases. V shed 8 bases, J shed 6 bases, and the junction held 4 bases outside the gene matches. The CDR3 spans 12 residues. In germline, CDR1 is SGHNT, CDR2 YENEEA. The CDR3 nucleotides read TGTGCCAGCGGACAGGGCCTCGATACGCAGTATTTT. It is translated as CASGQGLDTQYF.

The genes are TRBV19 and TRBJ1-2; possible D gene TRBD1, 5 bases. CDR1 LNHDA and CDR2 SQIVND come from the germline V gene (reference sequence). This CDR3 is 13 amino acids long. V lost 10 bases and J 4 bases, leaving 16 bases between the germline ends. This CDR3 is CATSSQGLYGYTF. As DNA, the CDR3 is TGTGCCACCTCTTCGCAGGGCCTCTATGGCTACACCTTC.

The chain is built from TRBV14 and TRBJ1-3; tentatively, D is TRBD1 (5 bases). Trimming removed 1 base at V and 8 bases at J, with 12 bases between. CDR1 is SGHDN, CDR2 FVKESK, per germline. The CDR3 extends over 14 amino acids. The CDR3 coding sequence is TGTGCCAGCAGCCAAGGGGGTCGGGGGTACACCATATATTTT. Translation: CASSQGGRGYTIYF.

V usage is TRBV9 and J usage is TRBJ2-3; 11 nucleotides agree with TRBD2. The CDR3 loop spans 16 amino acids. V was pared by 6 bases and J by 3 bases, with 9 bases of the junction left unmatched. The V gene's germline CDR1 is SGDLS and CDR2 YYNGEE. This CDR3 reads CASNQAIAGGTDTQYF. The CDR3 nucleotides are TGTGCCAGCAACCAAGCGATAGCGGGAGGGACAGATACGCAGTATTTT. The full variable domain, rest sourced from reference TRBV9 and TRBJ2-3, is DSGVTQTPKHLITATGQRVTLRCSPRSGDLSVYWYQQSLDQGLQFLIQYYNGEERAKGNILERFSAQQFPDLHSELNLSSLELGDSALYFCASNQAIAGGTDTQYFGPGTRLTVL.

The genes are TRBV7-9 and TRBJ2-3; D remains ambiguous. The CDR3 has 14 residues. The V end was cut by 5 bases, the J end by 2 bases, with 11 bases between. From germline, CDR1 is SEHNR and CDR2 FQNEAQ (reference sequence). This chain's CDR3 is CASSILQSTDTQYF. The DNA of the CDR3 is TGTGCCAGCAGCATTCTACAGTCCACAGATACGCAGTATTTT.

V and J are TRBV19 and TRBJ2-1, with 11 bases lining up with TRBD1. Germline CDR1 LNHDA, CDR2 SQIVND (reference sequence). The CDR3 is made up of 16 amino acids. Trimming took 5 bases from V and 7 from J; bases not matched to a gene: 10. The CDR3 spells CASSSTGDRGSNEQFF. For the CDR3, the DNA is TGTGCCAGTAGTTCAACGGGGGACAGGGGGAGTAATGAGCAGTTCTTC.

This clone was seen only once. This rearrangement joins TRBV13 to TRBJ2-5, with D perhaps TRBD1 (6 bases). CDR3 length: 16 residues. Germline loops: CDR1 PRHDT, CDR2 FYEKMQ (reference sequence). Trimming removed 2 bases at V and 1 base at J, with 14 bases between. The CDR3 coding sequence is TGTGCCAGCAGCTTATCGTTGGACAGCCGCCAAGAGACCCAGTACTTC. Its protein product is CASSLSLDSRQETQYF.

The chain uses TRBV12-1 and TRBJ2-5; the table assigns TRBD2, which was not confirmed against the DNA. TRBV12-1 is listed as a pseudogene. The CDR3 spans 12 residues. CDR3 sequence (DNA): TGTGCCAGCAGCTTCCGTCAAGAGACCCAGTACTTC. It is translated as CASSFRQETQYF.

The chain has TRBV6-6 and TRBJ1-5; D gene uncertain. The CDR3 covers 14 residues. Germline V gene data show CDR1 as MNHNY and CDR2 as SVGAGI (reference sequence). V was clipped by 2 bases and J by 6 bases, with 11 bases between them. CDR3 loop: CASSYRGIGQPQHF. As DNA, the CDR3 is TGTGCCAGCAGTTACAGAGGAATCGGTCAGCCCCAGCATTTT.

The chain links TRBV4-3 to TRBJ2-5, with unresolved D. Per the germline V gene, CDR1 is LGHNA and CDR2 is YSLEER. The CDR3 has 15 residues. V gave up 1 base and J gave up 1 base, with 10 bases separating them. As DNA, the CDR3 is TGCGCCAGCAGCCAAGCGCGAGGTGGCCAAGAGACCCAGTACTTC. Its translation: CASSQARGGQETQYF.

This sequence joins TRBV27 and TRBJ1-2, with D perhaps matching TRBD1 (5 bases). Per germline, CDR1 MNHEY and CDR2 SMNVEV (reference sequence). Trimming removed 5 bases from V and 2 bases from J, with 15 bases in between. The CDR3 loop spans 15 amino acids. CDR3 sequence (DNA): TGTGCCAGCAGTCTGCACGACAGTTTAAACTATGGCTACACCTTC. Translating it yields CASSLHDSLNYGYTF.

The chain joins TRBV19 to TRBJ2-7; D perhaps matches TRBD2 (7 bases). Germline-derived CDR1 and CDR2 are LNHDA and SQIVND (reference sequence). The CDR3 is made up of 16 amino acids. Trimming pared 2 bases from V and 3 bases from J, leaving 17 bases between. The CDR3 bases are TGTGCCAGTAGTATATCTGTGGCGGGGGCCCTCTACGAGCAGTACTTC. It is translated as CASSISVAGALYEQYF. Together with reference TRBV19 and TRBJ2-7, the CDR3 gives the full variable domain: DGGITQSPKYLFRKEGQNVTLSCEQNLNHDAMYWYRQDPGQGLRLIYYSQIVNDFQKGDIAEGYSVSREKKESFPLTVTSAQKNPTAFYLCASSISVAGALYEQYFGPGTRLTVT.

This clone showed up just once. CDR3: CASSLGGAGLVETQYF. As DNA, the CDR3 is TGCGCCAGCAGCCTCGGTGGAGCGGGGCTAGTGGAGACCCAGTACTTC. This sequence joins TRBV5-1 and TRBJ2-5, with 7 bases lining up with TRBD2. CDR1 and CDR2 from the germline V gene are SGHRS and YFSETQ. The length of the CDR3 is 16 residues. V gave up 4 bases and J gave up 5 bases; unmatched junction bases: 14.

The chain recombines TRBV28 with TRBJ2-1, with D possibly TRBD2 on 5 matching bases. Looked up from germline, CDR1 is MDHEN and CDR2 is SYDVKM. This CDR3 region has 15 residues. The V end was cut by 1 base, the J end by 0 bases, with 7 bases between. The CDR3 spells CASSLFGSSYNEQFF. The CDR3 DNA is TGTGCCAGCAGTTTATTTGGGAGCTCCTACAATGAGCAGTTCTTC.

The CDR3 here is CSVETGNTEAFF. The DNA of the CDR3 is TGCAGCGTTGAAACAGGGAACACTGAAGCTTTCTTT. J is TRBJ1-1 and V is TRBV29-1; weak D call: TRBD1 (5 bases). Germline assignment: CDR1 SQVTM and CDR2 ANQGSEA. V was shortened by 2 bases and J by 1 base, with 5 bases between the two germline ends. This CDR3 has 12 residues.